These T cell receptor beta chains were read from a single sample in a study of early T cells in non-severe SARS-CoV-2 infection. TCRdb reprocessed the 5' RACE reads with MiXCR, giving one entry per CDR3 protein. The repertoire holds just under 65,000 distinct CDR3 sequences, with 11% as singletons. The sample was whole blood, taken at baseline. The receptors stem from an adult who was a healthcare worker with PCR-confirmed SARS-CoV-2 infection or an uninfected control (not recorded which). The CDR3 runs from the conserved cysteine through the conserved F or W. The order of the fields is D gene, J gene, clone size, V gene, CDR3 DNA, CDR3 protein. A D gene is named only where the DNA matches it firmly. Expanded clones are given a class, and other clones once, few, many or no size at all.

-,TRBJ2-1,many,TRBV3-1,TGTGCCAGCAGCCCCCACCTGGGAGGACCGGACGATGAGCAGTTCTTC,CASSPHLGGPDDEQFF
TRBD2,TRBJ2-2,-,TRBV7-3,TGTGCCAGCAGCGCCAACATAGCGGGAAACACCGGGGAGCTGTTTTTT,CASSANIAGNTGELFF
TRBD2,TRBJ2-5,many,TRBV9,TGTGCCAGCAGCTCTCGCGGGGGGTCCCAAGAGACCCAGTACTTC,CASSSRGGSQETQYF
TRBD2,TRBJ2-1,-,TRBV27,TGTGCCAGCAGTCCGGGACTAGCGGGGTACAGCTCCTACAATGAGCAGTTCTTC,CASSPGLAGYSSYNEQFF
-,TRBJ2-2,few,TRBV14,TGTGCTCACTTCGGGGGAACCAGCGGGGAGCTGTTTTTT,CAHFGGTSGELFF
-,TRBJ1-6,many,TRBV20-1,TGCAGTGCTTCCCGGGGCGGGAATTCACCCCTCCACTTT,CSASRGGNSPLHF
TRBD2,TRBJ2-1,many,TRBV12-3/TRBV12-4,TGTGCCAGCAGTCCCACTAGCGGGGGGGAGACTGAGCAGTTCTTC,CASSPTSGGETEQFF
-,TRBJ2-1,few,TRBV6-5,TGTGCCAGCAGTTACTGGGGCCAGGGACCGAATGAGCAGTTCTTC,CASSYWGQGPNEQFF
TRBD1,TRBJ2-1,few,TRBV10-3,TGTGCCATCAGTTTACGATCAGGGGGTGAGCAGTTCTTC,CAISLRSGGEQFF
-,TRBJ1-5,few,TRBV19,TGTGCCAGTAGATCTGGGGCTGGGGGCAATCAGCCCCAGCATTTT,CASRSGAGGNQPQHF
-,TRBJ2-5,-,TRBV11-2,TGTGCCAGCAGCCCGACAGGATTGGAGACCCAGTACTTC,CASSPTGLETQYF
TRBD1,TRBJ1-6,many,TRBV2,TGTGCCAGCAATCCGGGACAGTCAATAATATCACCCCTCCACTTT,CASNPGQSIISPLHF
TRBD1,TRBJ1-2,-,TRBV6-5,TGTGCCAGCAGGAACTCCTGGGGCAGGGGGCAAGGTGGCTACACCTTC,CASRNSWGRGQGGYTF
TRBD2,TRBJ2-7,many,TRBV29-1,TGCAGCGGGGGACTAGCGGGGCTCCAGTACTTC,CSGGLAGLQYF
-,TRBJ2-7,few,TRBV2,TGTGCCAGCAGCACGGTGGGGCTTCTCGAGCAGTACTTC,CASSTVGLLEQYF
-,TRBJ1-5,-,TRBV19,TGTGCCAGTAGTATTTGGCCGGATCAGCCCCAGCATTTT,CASSIWPDQPQHF
-,TRBJ1-2,-,TRBV29-1,TGCAGCGTTGTCGCCAATGGCTACACCTTC,CSVVANGYTF
-,TRBJ1-1,-,TRBV11-2,TGTGCCAGCAGCTTAGATCCTGGGGGCTCGGCTTTCTTT,CASSLDPGGSAFF
-,TRBJ2-7,few,TRBV7-2,TGTGCCAGCAGCCCCAGACAGGGAGGCGAGCAGTACTTC,CASSPRQGGEQYF
TRBD1,TRBJ1-6,few,TRBV6-2/TRBV6-3,TGTGCCAGCAGCTCCCCGGACAGGGGGGACGTTTCACCCCTCCACTTT,CASSSPDRGDVSPLHF
-,TRBJ2-2,few,TRBV7-3,TGTGCCAGCAGCTCGACCCTAACCGGGGAGCTGTTTTTT,CASSSTLTGELFF
TRBD1,TRBJ2-3,few,TRBV7-6,TGTGCCAGCAGGTTACGCCCCGGGACAGGGGGTCCTCCGCCATTCGCAGATACGCAGTATTTT,CASRLRPGTGGPPPFADTQYF
TRBD1,TRBJ1-1,few,TRBV30,TGTGCCTGGAGGGGACAGGTGAACACTGAAGCTTTCTTT,CAWRGQVNTEAFF
TRBD1,TRBJ2-2,few,TRBV5-4,TGTGCCAGCAGCTTGGGACAGGGGAACACCGGGGAGCTGTTTTTT,CASSLGQGNTGELFF
-,TRBJ2-1,few,TRBV7-9,TGTGCCAGCAGTTCCCGGGGGCAAAGCTCCTACAATGAGCAGTTCTTC,CASSSRGQSSYNEQFF
-,TRBJ1-4,many,TRBV7-6,TGTGCCAGCAGTGGCGGCCTTGCTAATGAAAAACTGTTTTTT,CASSGGLANEKLFF
TRBD2,TRBJ2-2,-,TRBV6-4,TGTGCCACCAGAAGGGAGGGTCACACCGGGGAGCTGTTTTTT,CATRREGHTGELFF
-,TRBJ2-7,-,TRBV5-1,TGCGCCAGCAGCACCCAAGGGATAGTACACGAGCAGTACTTC,CASSTQGIVHEQYF